This passage covers 20 T cell receptor beta chains from one sample sequenced in a study of cytomegalovirus exposure and HLA in healthy donors. Primers for the PCR totalled 60 Vbeta and 13 Jbeta. This table comes from immunoSEQ multiplex PCR, and its TCRdb copy is limited to in-frame clones, with some not included. The repertoire table contains some 120,000 clones. The source material was PBMCs. These TCRs come from a man aged 18 to 29 in good health and CMV-seronegative.

The chain links TRBV5-6 to TRBJ2-1, with D perhaps matching TRBD1 (6 bases). The CDR3 is 13 residues long. V was pared by 4 bases and J by 3 bases, with 8 bases between. The germline V gene encodes CDR1 SGHDT and CDR2 YYEEEE. This CDR3 is CASSPDSYNEQFF. As DNA, the CDR3 is TGTGCCAGCAGCCCGGACAGCTACAATGAGCAGTTCTTC.

The chain has TRBV7-2 and TRBJ1-3; D gene uncertain. Germline loops: CDR1 SGHTA, CDR2 FQGNSA. CDR3 size: 15 residues. The V gene lost 2 bases and the J gene lost 1 base, with 9 bases spanning the gap. CDR3 region: CASSLTAGSGNTIYF. In DNA form, the CDR3 reads TGTGCCAGCAGCTTAACAGCAGGATCTGGAAACACCATATATTTT.

J is TRBJ1-3 and V is TRBV5-4; 7 bases match TRBD1. Per the germline V gene, CDR1 is SGHNT and CDR2 is YYREEE (reference sequence). V lost 0 bases and J lost 6; bases outside the gene matches: 3. The CDR3 is made up of 14 amino acids. CDR3 in amino acids: CASSLGQGENTIYF. As DNA, the CDR3 is TGTGCCAGCAGCTTGGGACAGGGTGAAAACACCATATATTTT.

The V gene is TRBV7-2, the J gene TRBJ1-1, with 7 bases fitting TRBD1. The length of the CDR3 is 16 residues. Germline assignment: CDR1 SGHTA and CDR2 FQGNSA. The junction had 11 bases not matched to a gene; V was cut back by 4 bases and J by 3 bases. The CDR3 DNA sequence: TGTGCCAGCAGCTGGGACAGCGGGGGCGGGGACACTGAAGCTTTCTTT. Translated, it gives CASSWDSGGGDTEAFF.

The chain employs TRBV5-1 and TRBJ2-5; 11 nucleotides align to TRBD2. CDR1 is SGHRS, CDR2 YFSETQ, per germline. This CDR3 contains 14 residues. J was trimmed by 11 bases and V by 0 bases; bases with no gene match: 6. CDR3 residues: CASSLGLAGIEQYF. CDR3 DNA: TGCGCCAGCAGCTTGGGACTAGCGGGAATTGAGCAGTACTTC.

The J gene is TRBJ2-7, the V gene TRBV4-1, with D possibly matching TRBD2 (6 bases). CDR1 and CDR2 from the germline V gene are MGHRA and YSYEKL. V dropped 1 base and J dropped 2 bases, with 12 bases sitting between them. The CDR3 contains 15 residues. The CDR3 DNA reads as TGCGCCAGCAGCCAAGGGGGGACTCGAGCCTACGAGCAGTACTTC. Encoded protein: CASSQGGTRAYEQYF.

This chain joins TRBV13 and TRBJ1-1; D gene unclear. The V and J ends lost 0 bases and 7 bases respectively, with 9 bases between them. CDR1 is PRHDT and CDR2 is FYEKMQ in the germline V gene (reference sequence). The CDR3 runs to 13 residues. DNA of the CDR3: TGTGCCAGCAGCTTAGGAACTCGGAGTGAAGCTTTCTTT. Translated: CASSLGTRSEAFF.

The chain couples TRBV6-5 to TRBJ2-7, with 8 positions matching TRBD2. V lost 6 bases to trimming and J lost 3 bases; unmatched junction nucleotides: 7. Germline V CDR1 and CDR2: MNHEY, SVGAGI. The CDR3 length is 14 residues. CDR3 residues: CASSSGGDYYEQYF. CDR3 sequence (DNA): TGTGCCAGCAGCTCCGGGGGGGACTACTACGAGCAGTACTTC.

J is TRBJ1-4 and V is TRBV4-1; TRBD1 might be the D (6 bases). This CDR3 region has 14 residues. V lost 4 bases and J lost 3, with 9 bases in between. Germline V gene lookup returns CDR1 MGHRA and CDR2 YSYEKL. The CDR3: CASSRPGANEKLFF. The DNA for the CDR3 is TGCGCCAGCAGCCGACCAGGGGCTAATGAAAAACTGTTTTTT.

The CDR3 reads CASSQGQGNTEAFF. In DNA form, the CDR3 reads TGCGCCAGCAGCCAAGGACAGGGGAACACTGAAGCTTTCTTT. V usage is TRBV4-1 and J usage is TRBJ1-1, with TRBD1 matching 7 bases. This CDR3 has 14 amino acids. V trimming: 1 base; J trimming: 1 base; junction bases outside the gene matches: 0. Germline-derived CDR1 and CDR2 are MGHRA and YSYEKL.

The rearrangement links TRBV4-1 to TRBJ1-1, with a tentative D call TRBD1 (5 bases). CDR1 and CDR2 from the germline V gene are MGHRA and YSYEKL. CDR3 length: 13 residues. Trimming left V 3 bases short and J 7 bases short, with 12 bases between. For the CDR3, the DNA is TGCGCCAGCAGCCAGGTAGGGGCAAGTGAAGCTTTCTTT. This gives the protein CASSQVGASEAFF.

A word on this clone: One end of the junction varies from germline; a read error may be responsible. The rearrangement uses TRBV7-7 and TRBJ2-7; no reliable D call. The length of the CDR3 is 14 residues. Germline CDR1 SSHAT, CDR2 FNYEAQ (reference sequence). CDR3 DNA sequence: TGTGCTAGCAGCCCGCCCGACAACTCCTACGAGCAGTACTTC. Protein: CASSPPDNSYEQYF.

J is TRBJ2-1 and V is TRBV9; no firm D call. V lost 0 bases and J 10 bases, leaving 5 bases between the germline ends. Germline assignment: CDR1 SGDLS and CDR2 YYNGEE. The CDR3 runs to 11 residues. CDR3 nucleotide sequence: TGTGCCAGCAGCGTAGAGCGAGAGCAGTTCTTC. Its translation is CASSVEREQFF.

J is TRBJ2-7 and V is TRBV11-2; 10 bases are a match to TRBD2. J gave up 8 bases and V 5 bases, and 9 bases lay outside the gene matches. The germline V gene encodes CDR1 SGHAT and CDR2 FQNNGV. CDR3 length: 14 amino acids. The CDR3 DNA is TGTGCCAGCAGCCGGACTAGCGGCTTAATGAAGCAGTACTTC. Encoded protein: CASSRTSGLMKQYF.

The chain links TRBV9 to TRBJ2-5, with D tentatively TRBD2 (5 bases). The closer fit of TRBJ2-7 to the DNA end suggests the J call may be wrong. This CDR3 is built from 14 residues. The germline CDR1 and CDR2 sequences are SGDLS and YYNGEE. The CDR3 DNA follows: TGTGCCAGCAGCGTAGGGACTCCGCCCTACGAGCAGTACTTC. Encoded protein: CASSVGTPPYEQYF.

The genes are TRBV19 and TRBJ1-2; 8 bases map to TRBD1. The CDR3 contains 14 residues. Germline V gives CDR1 LNHDA, CDR2 SQIVND (reference sequence). The ends lost 6 bases at V and 6 bases at J; junction bases unmatched: 9. In DNA form, the CDR3 reads TGTGCCAGTAGCTCCAGGGGGCATTTCGATGGCTACACCTTC. Translation gives CASSSRGHFDGYTF.

The rearrangement joins TRBV28 to TRBJ2-7; D is unclear. This CDR3 is 13 amino acids long. The V gene's germline CDR1 is MDHEN and CDR2 SYDVKM. V was cut by 6 bases and J by 5 bases, with 14 bases left in between. CDR3 sequence: CASRSPSRNEQYF. CDR3 in DNA: TGTGCCAGCAGGTCTCCCTCTAGGAACGAGCAGTACTTC.

The chain carries TRBV5-1 and TRBJ1-4; TRBD1 might be the D (5 bases). The CDR3 runs 15 residues. With 4 bases removed from V and 0 bases from J, the gap between germline ends came to 10 bases. CDR1 and CDR2 (germline): SGHRS, YFSETQ. CDR3: CASSGTIATNEKLFF. The CDR3, as DNA: TGCGCCAGCAGCGGGACTATTGCAACTAATGAAAAACTGTTTTTT.

This sequence joins TRBV27 and TRBJ2-3; D remains ambiguous. V was pared by 2 bases and J by 4 bases, with 7 bases between. Germline lookup yields CDR1 MNHEY and CDR2 SMNVEV (reference sequence). The CDR3 runs 13 residues. For the CDR3, the DNA is TGTGCCAGCAGTTTAGAGGTGTCAGATACGCAGTATTTT. This gives the protein CASSLEVSDTQYF.

The rearrangement links TRBV12-5 to TRBJ1-2; 7 bases align to TRBD1. CDR1 and CDR2 from the germline V gene are LGHNT and FRNRAP. J lost 4 bases, V lost 6 bases, and 8 bases had no gene match. The CDR3 extends over 14 amino acids. The CDR3, as DNA: TGTGCTAGTGGGGTCGGAGGGGGCAGCTATGGCTACACCTTC. Protein: CASGVGGGSYGYTF.